This T cell receptor beta chain was retrieved from a study of T cell clonality in common variable immunodeficiency. The assay was immunoSEQ multiplex PCR, and TCRdb's table has in-frame clones only and misses some. This sample carries over 30,000 clones, none of them present only once. Between the trimmed V and J ends, which lost 4 bases and 0 bases, there was a span of 4 bases. The CDR3 has 12 residues. Germline CDR1 reads GTSNPN; CDR2 reads SVGIG (reference sequence). CVID subjects had received replacement immunoglobulin for at least one year. Heparinized whole blood, 5 to 8 ml, came from each donor. General study findings and limits: CVID patient heterogeneity limited repertoire-clinical complication correlations. Common variable immunodeficiency TCR beta sequences reportedly had fewer deletions and N-nucleotide insertions. What drives increased CVID clonality needs T cell subpopulation sequencing.

In its sample, this clone was seen a few times. The antigen remains undetermined. The read comes to an end 3 residues before the CDR3 does, leaving the germline J gene to fill in the end. The receptor was derived from a human donor with common variable immunodeficiency. Specimen: peripheral blood mononuclear cells. V usage is TRBV30 and J usage is TRBJ1-3; D remains ambiguous. This CDR3 reads CAWTVSGNTIYF. CDR3 DNA, as far as it was read: TGTGCCTGGACAGTCTCTGGAAACACC.